These T cell receptor beta chains were read from a single sample in a study of OX40 agonist ivuxolimab in advanced cancers. Only in-frame clones appear in the TCRdb table, and some are missing; sequencing was by immunoSEQ multiplex PCR. The sample lists 72,000 or so clones; 88% were seen once. The sequences come from CD4+ or CD8+ T cells sorted from blood, collected in a trial of the OX40 agonist ivuxolimab. All receptors derive from an adult with an advanced solid tumor such as melanoma, head and neck, liver or kidney cancer. CDR3s include the opening cysteine and the closing phenylalanine or tryptophan. Each record gives: D gene, clone size, V gene, J gene, CDR3 protein, CDR3 DNA. A D gene is named only where the DNA matches it firmly. The size of a clone is reported for some rows only, either as once, few or many, or as a class for expanded clones.

TRBD1	once	TRBV18	TRBJ2-5	CASSPKGTGETQYF	TGTGCCAGCTCCCCAAAGGGGACAGGGGAGACCCAGTACTTC
NA	NA	TRBV18	TRBJ1-3	CASSPPGQASGNTIYF	TGTGCCAGCTCACCCCCTGGGCAGGCCTCTGGAAACACCATATATTTT
NA	NA	TRBV7-2	TRBJ2-7	CASSLAGGSGASYEQYF	TGTGCCAGCAGCTTAGCAGGTGGTAGCGGAGCCTCCTACGAGCAGTACTTC
TRBD1	NA	TRBV5-1	TRBJ1-6	CASSLHTSRTGNSPLHF	TGCGCCAGCAGCTTACATACCTCCCGGACAGGGAACTCACCCCTCCACTTT
NA	NA	TRBV7-9	TRBJ2-7	CASSPAYTFSRENYEQYF	TGTGCCAGCAGCCCCGCCTATACCTTTAGCAGGGAGAACTACGAGCAGTACTTC
NA	NA	TRBV5-1	TRBJ1-1	CASRPGQEGEAFF	TGCGCCAGCAGGCCCGGGCAGGAGGGTGAAGCTTTCTTT
NA	NA	TRBV27	TRBJ2-7	CASTPGGVEQYF	TGTGCCAGCACCCCAGGGGGGGTAGAGCAGTACTTC
TRBD1	NA	TRBV30	TRBJ2-7	CAYGQGAYGQYF	TGTGCCTATGGACAGGGGGCCTACGGGCAGTACTTC
NA	NA	TRBV7-2	TRBJ2-5	CASSLLGPQETQYF	TGTGCCAGCAGCTTATTAGGTCCTCAAGAGACCCAGTACTTC
TRBD1	NA	TRBV6-6	TRBJ2-7	CASSQGDSSYEQYF	TGTGCCAGCAGCCAGGGGGACAGCTCCTACGAGCAGTACTTC
NA	NA	TRBV18	TRBJ1-3	CASSPEQGLSGNTIYF	TGTGCCAGCTCACCAGAACAGGGACTCTCTGGAAACACCATATATTTT
NA	NA	TRBV28	TRBJ1-2	CASSYDYGYTF	TGTGCCAGCAGCTACGATTATGGCTACACCTTC
NA	NA	TRBV6-5	TRBJ2-7	CASRDGFSYEQYF	TGTGCCAGCAGGGACGGTTTCTCCTACGAGCAGTACTTC
NA	NA	TRBV29-1	TRBJ2-3	CSARTDTQYF	TGCAGCGCTCGTACAGATACGCAGTATTTT
TRBD1	NA	TRBV10-3	TRBJ2-5	CAISDRDRANQESQYF	TGTGCCATCAGTGACCGAGACAGGGCCAACCAAGAGTCCCAGTACTTC
NA	NA	TRBV4-3	TRBJ1-4	CASSQEPRGNEKLFF	TGCGCCAGCAGCCAAGAGCCCCGGGGGAATGAAAAACTGTTTTTT
NA	NA	TRBV6-5	TRBJ1-1	CASSYRSSYTEAFF	TGTGCCAGCAGTTACAGGTCGAGTTACACTGAAGCTTTCTTT
TRBD2	NA	TRBV19	TRBJ2-2	CASSRLTQGGSGELFF	TGTGCCAGTAGTAGGTTGACCCAGGGAGGGTCCGGGGAGCTGTTTTTT
NA	NA	TRBV20-1	TRBJ2-1	CSAGGQQFF	TGCAGTGCGGGCGGCCAGCAGTTCTTC
NA	NA	TRBV7-2	TRBJ1-1	CVSSLAHGGTEAFF	TGTGTCAGCAGCTTAGCTCACGGGGGGACTGAAGCTTTCTTT
TRBD2	NA	TRBV19	TRBJ2-7	CASSMRTSGSSTYEQYF	TGTGCCAGTAGTATGAGGACTAGCGGGAGCTCTACCTACGAGCAGTACTTC
NA	NA	TRBV9	TRBJ1-5	CASSREPTGYSNQPQHF	TGTGCCAGCAGCCGGGAACCCACAGGGTATAGCAATCAGCCCCAGCATTTT